These 26 T cell receptor beta chains originate from one sample sequenced in a study of blood T cell repertoires in COVID-19. Produced via immunoSEQ multiplex PCR; TCRdb's table is partial and in-frame only. The table lists hundreds of thousands of clones, almost 90% of them singletons. The sequenced material came from peripheral blood. These receptor sequences come from a man aged 80 or over with acute or convalescent COVID-19.

This clone showed up just once. The V call is TRBV28, the J call TRBJ1-5, with a tentative D call TRBD1 (6 bases). The germline V gene encodes CDR1 MDHEN and CDR2 SYDVKM. Trimming shortened V by 6 bases and J by 7 bases, and 16 bases separated the two germline ends. This CDR3 is 14 amino acids long. The chain's CDR3 is CASRQGSSEQPQHF. For the CDR3, the DNA is TGTGCCAGCAGACAGGGATCTTCAGAACAGCCCCAGCATTTT.

CDR3 region: CASSYGDRGVGQYF. The CDR3 DNA reads TGTGCCAGCAGCTATGGGGACAGGGGGGTAGGGCAGTACTTC. This chain uses TRBV11-2 with TRBJ2-7; 11 nucleotides align to TRBD1. Germline V gene data show CDR1 as SGHAT and CDR2 as FQNNGV. V shed 4 bases, J shed 9 bases, and the junction held 8 bases outside the gene matches. The CDR3 runs to 14 residues.

V is TRBV19 and J is TRBJ2-2; 8 bases are a match to TRBD1. The CDR3 contains 15 residues. Germline values: CDR1 LNHDA, CDR2 SQIVND (reference sequence). V shed 2 bases and J 3 bases; nucleotides not matched to a gene: 2. The CDR3 loop reads CASSIQTGDTGELFF. In DNA, the CDR3 is TGTGCCAGTAGTATACAGACAGGGGACACCGGGGAGCTGTTTTTT.

The chain combines TRBV9 with TRBJ2-2; 8 nucleotides match TRBD2. The J segment lost 7 bases and the V segment lost 4 bases, leaving 12 bases of the junction unmatched. CDR3 length: 16 amino acids. In germline, CDR1 is SGDLS, CDR2 YYNGEE. CDR3 nucleotide sequence: TGTGCCAGCAGCCCCCGTCGGGGGGGGGCCTTCGGGGAGCTGTTTTTT. Translating gives CASSPRRGGAFGELFF.

As for this clone: An end of the junction differs from the germline gene, which may be a read error. The chain employs TRBV5-1 and TRBJ1-5, with a tentative D call TRBD1 (5 bases). This CDR3 contains 14 residues. Germline-derived CDR1 and CDR2 are SGHRS and YFSETQ. The CDR3 bases are TGCGCCAGCAGATTGGGACCGGGAAATCAGCCCCAGCATTTT. It specifies CASRLGPGNQPQHF. The whole variable domain, remainder taken from reference TRBV5-1 and TRBJ1-5, is KAGVTQTPRYLIKTRGQQVTLSCSPISGHRSVSWYQQTPGQGLQFLFEYFSETQRNKGNFPGRFSGRQFSNSRSEMNVSTLELGDSALYLCASRLGPGNQPQHFGDGTRLSIL.

The chain recombines TRBV28 with TRBJ1-1; D is undetermined. Germline V gene sequence: CDR1 MDHEN, CDR2 SYDVKM. Between the trimmed V and J ends, which lost 2 bases and 10 bases, there was a span of 17 bases. This CDR3 has 14 residues. This CDR3 reads CASSLGGSSGRAFF. The CDR3 region has the DNA TGTGCCAGCAGTTTAGGAGGTTCTTCGGGTAGAGCTTTCTTT.

V usage is TRBV25-1 and J usage is TRBJ2-5; D possibly corresponds to TRBD1 (6 bases). Trimming cost V 2 bases and J 6 bases, with 19 bases left between them. This CDR3 spans 16 amino acids. Germline values: CDR1 MGHDK, CDR2 SYGVNS. CDR3: CASSEQMGAGAKTQYF. As DNA, the CDR3 is TGTGCCAGCAGTGAACAAATGGGGGCTGGGGCAAAGACCCAGTACTTC.

The chain uses TRBV6-5 and TRBJ1-2; a possible D gene is TRBD1 (6 bases). From germline, CDR1 is MNHEY and CDR2 SVGAGI. The length of the CDR3 is 15 residues. Trimming cost V 5 bases and J 4 bases, with 17 bases left between them. This chain's CDR3 is CASSLGQPPSYGYTF. In DNA, the CDR3 is TGTGCCAGCAGTCTCGGACAGCCTCCTAGCTATGGCTACACCTTC.

The chain links TRBV18 to TRBJ2-5; 7 positions agree with TRBD1. V was pared by 0 bases and J by 4 bases, with 2 bases of the junction left unmatched. The germline V gene has CDR1 KGHSH and CDR2 LQKENI. CDR3 length: 14 residues. DNA of the CDR3: TGTGCCAGCTCACCACCCACAGGGGTAGAGACCCAGTACTTC. Translating gives CASSPPTGVETQYF.

In this sample, this clone turned up a few times. The gene calls are TRBV25-1 and TRBJ2-7, with D perhaps matching TRBD2 (7 bases). The CDR3 runs to 15 residues. Germline V gene sequence: CDR1 MGHDK, CDR2 SYGVNS. The V gene lost 5 bases and the J gene lost 4 bases, with 18 bases spanning the gap. This CDR3 reads CASSTPGRGLYEQYF. The CDR3 nucleotides are TGTGCCAGCAGTACACCGGGGAGGGGGTTGTACGAGCAGTACTTC.

V gene TRBV6-2 or TRBV6-3 combines with J gene TRBJ1-2; 9 bases match TRBD1. V shed 6 bases and J 2 bases; nucleotides not matched to a gene: 7. Per the germline V gene, CDR1 is MNHEY and CDR2 is SVGEGT. This CDR3 region has 15 residues. CDR3 protein: CASSPQGARNYGYTF. CDR3 nucleotide sequence: TGTGCCAGCAGCCCACAGGGGGCAAGAAACTATGGCTACACCTTC.

This clone was seen a single time. This same CDR3 is encoded by further DNA sequences in the sample. This rearrangement joins TRBV5-1 to TRBJ2-2, with D possibly matching TRBD1 (6 bases). The CDR3 has 15 amino acids. The germline V and J ends were trimmed by 0 bases and 2 bases, with 8 bases remaining between them. Germline-derived CDR1 and CDR2 are SGHRS and YFSETQ. The CDR3 is CASSLGGQNTGELFF. The CDR3 bases are TGCGCCAGCAGCTTGGGGGGGCAAAACACCGGGGAGCTGTTTTTT.

The CDR3 reads CASSMMGRSGANVLTF. In nucleotides, the CDR3 is TGTGCCAGTAGTATGATGGGGAGATCTGGGGCCAACGTCCTGACTTTC. The chain carries TRBV19 and TRBJ2-6, with TRBD2 as a possible D gene (5 bases). With 3 bases removed from V and 1 base from J, the gap between germline ends came to 10 bases. The germline V gene has CDR1 LNHDA and CDR2 SQIVND (reference sequence). This CDR3 contains 16 residues.

The chain combines TRBV24-1 with TRBJ2-5; TRBD2 agrees at 7 bases. The J segment lost 3 bases and the V segment lost 4 bases, leaving 10 bases of the junction unmatched. The length of the CDR3 is 16 residues. The germline gives CDR1 KGHDR, CDR2 SFDVKD. This CDR3 is CATSDRSGTKEETQYF. In DNA form, the CDR3 reads TGTGCCACCAGTGACCGTTCCGGGACTAAGGAAGAGACCCAGTACTTC.

The rearrangement joins TRBV7-9 to TRBJ1-1, with a weak D call TRBD1 (6 bases). The CDR3 covers 13 residues. V lost 6 bases and J 1 base, leaving 9 bases between the germline ends. CDR1 and CDR2 (germline): SEHNR, FQNEAQ (reference sequence). This chain's CDR3 is CASRLDRNTEAFF. The CDR3 DNA reads TGTGCCAGCAGATTGGACAGGAACACTGAAGCTTTCTTT.

The genes are TRBV2 and TRBJ1-3, with D unclear. This CDR3 region has 13 residues. In germline, CDR1 is SNHLY, CDR2 FYNNEI. The V end lost 0 bases, the J end lost 4 bases, and 4 bases lay between the germline ends. DNA of the CDR3: TGTGCCAGCAGTGAAGCGCAGGGAAACACCATATATTTT. Translated, it gives CASSEAQGNTIYF.

The genes are TRBV5-1 and TRBJ2-2, with a tentative D call TRBD1 (7 bases). The CDR3 extends over 16 amino acids. Germline V lookup: CDR1 SGHRS, CDR2 YFSETQ. Between the trimmed V and J ends, which lost 4 bases and 7 bases, there was a span of 20 bases. CDR3 sequence (DNA): TGCGCCAGCAGCAGGGGACAGCCCGGAGGGATCGGGGAGCTGTTTTTT. It encodes CASSRGQPGGIGELFF.

This clone was seen just once. The chain combines TRBV9 with TRBJ2-3; D gene uncertain. Germline-derived CDR1 and CDR2 are SGDLS and YYNGEE. The V and J ends lost 1 base and 6 bases respectively, with 9 bases between them. The CDR3 extends over 13 amino acids. The CDR3 DNA sequence: TGTGCCAGCAGCGTATGGAACGGGGATACGCAGTATTTT. Translated: CASSVWNGDTQYF.

V gene TRBV24-1 combines with J gene TRBJ1-1, with D perhaps TRBD1 (5 bases). The CDR3 has 13 residues. CDR1 and CDR2 (germline): KGHDR, SFDVKD. V was trimmed by 8 bases and J by 3 bases, leaving 12 bases between them. The DNA of the CDR3 is TGTGCCACCACAATAGGGGAAGACACTGAAGCTTTCTTT. This codes for CATTIGEDTEAFF.

On this clone: The sample holds other DNA sequences that translate to the same CDR3. This chain links TRBV19 with TRBJ2-7; D uncertain. This CDR3 has 11 amino acids. The V gene's germline CDR1 is LNHDA and CDR2 SQIVND (reference sequence). Deletions cut 4 bases from V and 4 bases from J, with 5 bases between. The CDR3 spells CASSSEYEQYF. The CDR3 region has the DNA TGTGCCAGTAGTAGCGAATACGAGCAGTACTTC.

This rearrangement joins TRBV12-5 to TRBJ2-3; 11 nucleotides agree with TRBD2. V lost 0 bases and J lost 9; bases outside the gene matches: 8. CDR1 is LGHNT, CDR2 FRNRAP, per germline. This CDR3 spans 16 amino acids. The CDR3 spells CASGLVLAGAPPTQYF. DNA of the CDR3: TGTGCTAGTGGTTTGGTACTAGCGGGAGCGCCGCCCACGCAGTATTTT.

The chain uses TRBV19 and TRBJ2-3; 9 nucleotides align to TRBD2. CDR3 length equals 14 residues. Unmatched junction bases numbered 10, after V lost 8 bases and J lost 7 bases. CDR1 and CDR2 from the germline V gene are LNHDA and SQIVND (reference sequence). CDR3 sequence: CASGQRGAANTQYF. The CDR3 DNA sequence: TGTGCCAGTGGTCAGCGGGGGGCTGCAAATACGCAGTATTTT.

This chain links TRBV7-9 with TRBJ2-5; possibly TRBD2 for D (5 bases). V was shortened by 2 bases and J by 0 bases, with 10 bases between the two germline ends. The CDR3 is 15 amino acids. In germline, CDR1 is SEHNR, CDR2 FQNEAQ (reference sequence). CDR3 region: CASSLHVGNQETQYF. The CDR3 DNA reads as TGTGCCAGCAGCTTACATGTCGGGAACCAAGAGACCCAGTACTTC.

The chain recombines TRBV5-8 with TRBJ2-3; D is uncertain. Per germline, CDR1 SGHTS and CDR2 YDEGEE. Trimming removed 4 bases from V and 1 base from J, with 16 bases in between. The CDR3 is made up of 16 amino acids. The CDR3 DNA follows: TGTGCCAGCAGCCAAATATACACGACTGGCACAGATACGCAGTATTTT. It codes for CASSQIYTTGTDTQYF.

The rearrangement joins TRBV7-8 to TRBJ1-2; 11 bases agree with TRBD1. Losses at the gene ends were 3 bases for V and 3 bases for J; bases not matched to a gene: 3. This CDR3 contains 15 residues. The germline V gene encodes CDR1 SGHVS and CDR2 FQNEAQ. The CDR3 protein is CASSFQDRGHYGYTF. CDR3 nucleotides: TGTGCCAGCAGCTTCCAGGACAGGGGGCACTATGGCTACACCTTC. Filled out from reference TRBV7-8 and TRBJ1-2, the complete variable domain reads GAGVSQSPRYKVAKRGQDVALRCDPISGHVSLFWYQQALGQGPEFLTYFQNEAQLDKSGLPSDRFFAERPEGSVSTLKIQRTQQEDSAVYLCASSFQDRGHYGYTFGSGTRLTVV.

V usage is TRBV5-1 and J usage is TRBJ2-5, with D possibly matching TRBD1 (6 bases). Trimming took off 1 base at V and 0 bases at J, with 25 bases between the two ends. The CDR3 has 20 residues. CDR1 is SGHRS, CDR2 YFSETQ, per germline. As DNA, the CDR3 is TGCGCCAGCAGCTTGCAGCGCCAGGGGAATACTGAAAAGTACCAAGAGACCCAGTACTTC. Its protein is CASSLQRQGNTEKYQETQYF.